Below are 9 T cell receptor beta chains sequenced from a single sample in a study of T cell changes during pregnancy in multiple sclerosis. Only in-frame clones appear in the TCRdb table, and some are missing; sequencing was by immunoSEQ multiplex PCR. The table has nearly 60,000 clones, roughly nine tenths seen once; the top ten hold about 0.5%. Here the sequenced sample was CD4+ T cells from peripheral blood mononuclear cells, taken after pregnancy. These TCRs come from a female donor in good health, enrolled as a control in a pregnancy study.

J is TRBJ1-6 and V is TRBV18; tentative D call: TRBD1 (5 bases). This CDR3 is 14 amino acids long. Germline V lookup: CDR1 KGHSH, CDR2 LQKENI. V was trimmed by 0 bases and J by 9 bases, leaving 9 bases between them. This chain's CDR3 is CASSPPTDGSPLHF. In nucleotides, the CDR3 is TGTGCCAGCTCACCACCGACAGACGGTTCACCCCTCCACTTT.

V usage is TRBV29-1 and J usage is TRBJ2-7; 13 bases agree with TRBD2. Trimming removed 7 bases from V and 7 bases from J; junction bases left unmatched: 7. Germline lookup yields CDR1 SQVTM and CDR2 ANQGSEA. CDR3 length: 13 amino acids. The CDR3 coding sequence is TGCAGCGCCACGACTAGCGGGAGGTGGGAGCAGTACTTC. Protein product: CSATTSGRWEQYF.

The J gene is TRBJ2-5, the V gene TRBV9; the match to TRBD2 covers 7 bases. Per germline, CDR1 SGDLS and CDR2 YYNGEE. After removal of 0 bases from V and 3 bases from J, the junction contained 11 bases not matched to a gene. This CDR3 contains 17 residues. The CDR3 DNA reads TGTGCCAGCAGCGTAGGGGCAGCGGGGCGCGGAAAAGAGACCCAGTACTTC. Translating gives CASSVGAAGRGKETQYF.

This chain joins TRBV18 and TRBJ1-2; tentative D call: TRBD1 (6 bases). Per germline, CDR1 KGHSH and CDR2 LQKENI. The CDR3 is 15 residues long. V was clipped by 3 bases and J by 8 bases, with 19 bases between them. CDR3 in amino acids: CASSPVQGRSEGYTF. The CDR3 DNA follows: TGTGCCAGCTCACCTGTACAGGGACGGTCGGAGGGCTACACCTTC.

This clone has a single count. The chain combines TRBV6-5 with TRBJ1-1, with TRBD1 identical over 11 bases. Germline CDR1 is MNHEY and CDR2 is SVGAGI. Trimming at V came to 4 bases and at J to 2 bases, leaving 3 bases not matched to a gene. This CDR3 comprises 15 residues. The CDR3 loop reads CASSLRTGGNTEAFF. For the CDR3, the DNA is TGTGCCAGCAGTTTACGGACAGGGGGCAACACTGAAGCTTTCTTT.

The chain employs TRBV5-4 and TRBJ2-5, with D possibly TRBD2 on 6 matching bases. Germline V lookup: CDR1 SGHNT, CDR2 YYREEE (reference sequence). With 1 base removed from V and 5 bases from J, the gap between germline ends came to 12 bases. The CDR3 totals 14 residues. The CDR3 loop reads CASSLTGRMETQYF. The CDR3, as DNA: TGTGCCAGCAGCTTGACGGGGAGGATGGAGACCCAGTACTTC.

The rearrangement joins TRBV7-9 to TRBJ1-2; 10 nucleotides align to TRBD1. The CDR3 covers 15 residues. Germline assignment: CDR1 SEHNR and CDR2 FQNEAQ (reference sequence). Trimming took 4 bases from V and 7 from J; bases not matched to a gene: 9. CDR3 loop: CASSSNRDRGRGYTF. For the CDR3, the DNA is TGTGCCAGCAGCTCAAACCGGGACAGGGGACGTGGCTACACCTTC.

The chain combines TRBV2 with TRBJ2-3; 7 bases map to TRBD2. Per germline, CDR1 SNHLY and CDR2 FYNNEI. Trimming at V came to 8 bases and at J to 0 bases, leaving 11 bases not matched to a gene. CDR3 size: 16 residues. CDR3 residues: CASGGAAGISTDTQYF. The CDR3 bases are TGTGCCAGCGGAGGGGCAGCGGGGATTAGCACAGATACGCAGTATTTT.

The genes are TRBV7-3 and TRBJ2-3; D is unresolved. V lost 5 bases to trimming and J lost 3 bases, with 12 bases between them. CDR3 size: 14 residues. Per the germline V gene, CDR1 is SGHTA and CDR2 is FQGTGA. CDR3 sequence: CASSNTHGTDTQYF. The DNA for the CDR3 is TGTGCCAGCAGCAATACTCACGGGACAGATACGCAGTATTTT.